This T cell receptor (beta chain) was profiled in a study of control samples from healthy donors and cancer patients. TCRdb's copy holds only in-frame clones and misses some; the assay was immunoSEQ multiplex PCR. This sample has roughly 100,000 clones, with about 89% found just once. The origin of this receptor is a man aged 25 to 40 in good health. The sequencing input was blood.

The CDR3 DNA follows: TGTGCCACCAGTGACCAATACAGGAGAAAACTGTTTTTT. Translated: CATSDQYRRKLFF. The chain uses TRBV24-1 and TRBJ1-4; D is perhaps TRBD1 (5 bases). Germline assignment: CDR1 KGHDR and CDR2 SFDVKD. There are 13 residues in the CDR3. V dropped 4 bases and J dropped 10 bases, with 12 bases sitting between them.